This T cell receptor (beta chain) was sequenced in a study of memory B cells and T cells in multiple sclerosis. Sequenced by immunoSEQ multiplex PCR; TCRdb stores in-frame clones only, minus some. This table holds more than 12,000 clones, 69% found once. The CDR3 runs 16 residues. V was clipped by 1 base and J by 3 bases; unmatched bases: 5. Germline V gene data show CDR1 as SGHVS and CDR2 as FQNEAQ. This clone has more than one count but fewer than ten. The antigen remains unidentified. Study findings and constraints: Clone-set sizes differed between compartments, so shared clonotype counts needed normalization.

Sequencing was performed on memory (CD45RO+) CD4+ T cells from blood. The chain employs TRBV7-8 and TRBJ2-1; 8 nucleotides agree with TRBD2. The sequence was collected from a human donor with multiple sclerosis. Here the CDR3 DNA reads TGTGCCAGCAGCTTAGGGGCGGGGGGCGGCTACAATGAGCAGTTCTTC. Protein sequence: CASSLGAGGGYNEQFF.